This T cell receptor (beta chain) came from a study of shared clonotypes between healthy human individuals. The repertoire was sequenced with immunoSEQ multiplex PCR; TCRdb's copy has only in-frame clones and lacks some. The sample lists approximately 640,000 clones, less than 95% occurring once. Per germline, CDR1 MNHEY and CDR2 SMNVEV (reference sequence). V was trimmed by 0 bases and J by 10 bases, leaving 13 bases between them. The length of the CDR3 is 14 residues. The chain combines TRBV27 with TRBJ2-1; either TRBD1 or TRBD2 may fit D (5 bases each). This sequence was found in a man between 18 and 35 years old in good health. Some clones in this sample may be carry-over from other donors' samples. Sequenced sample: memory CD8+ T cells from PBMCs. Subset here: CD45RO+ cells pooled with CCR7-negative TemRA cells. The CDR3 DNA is TGTGCCAGCAGTTTATCGTTCCCTGGGACCGAGCAGTTCTTC. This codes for CASSLSFPGTEQFF.